The entry below describes one T cell receptor (beta chain). As yet, its antigen is unknown. This CDR3 spans 14 amino acids. Germline V lookup: CDR1 SGHAT, CDR2 FQNNGV. Trimming removed 3 bases from V and 1 base from J, with 9 bases in between. This sample is part of a study of T-cell memory formation after mild COVID-19. Study in general: There were largely donor-specific TCR clusters. Whole-study results and caveats: The second-wave clones peaking on day 37 were not confirmed as SARS-CoV-2-specific.

TCRdb re-derived calls from the 5' RACE reads in MiXCR, one entry per CDR3 protein. The table includes 450,000 or so distinct CDR3 sequences, roughly 25% detected once. The chain has TRBV11-2 and TRBJ2-5, with D tentatively TRBD2 (5 bases). What was sequenced was PBMCs or a T cell subset sorted from them (not recorded which). The receptor was isolated from an adult woman who had mild COVID-19 (a few samples of this study predate the infection). Cell type and time point are not known. The CDR3 nucleotides read TGTGCCAGCAGCTTCGCGGGCTCCCAAGAGACCCAGTACTTC. It translates to CASSFAGSQETQYF. Drawing the rest from reference TRBV11-2 and TRBJ2-5, the complete variable domain is EAGVAQSPRYKIIEKRQSVAFWCNPISGHATLYWYQQILGQGPKLLIQFQNNGVVDDSQLPKDRFSAERLKGVDSTLKIQPAKLEDSAVYLCASSFAGSQETQYFGPGTRLLVL.